This T cell receptor beta chain was captured in a study of T cells in localized non-small cell lung cancer. Study outcomes and limitations: Compared with tumor, uninvolved adjacent lung displayed greater T cell clonality, ranking highest overall.

The method was immunoSEQ multiplex PCR; TCRdb's version includes in-frame clones alone and lacks a portion of them. The repertoire holds 700 to 900 clones, with 20% to 25% as singletons. This clone has a handful of counts. What it binds is unknown. Trimming stripped 3 bases from V and 8 bases from J, with 14 bases between. The CDR3 runs to 13 residues. Germline CDR1 is SGDLS and CDR2 is YYNGEE. The source material was normal lung tissue next to the tumor, sampled before any cancer treatment. The chain recombines TRBV9 with TRBJ1-2; D remains ambiguous. The TCR was taken from a man between 40 and 70 years old with stage II lung adenocarcinoma. The CDR3 reads CASSAALAVGYTF. CDR3 coding DNA: TGTGCCAGCAGCGCGGCCCTCGCTGTGGGCTACACCTTC.